These 20 T cell receptor beta chains were all obtained from the same sample, sequenced in a study of T cell changes during pregnancy in multiple sclerosis (dated by TCRdb to the late 2010s). Library preparation employed the immunoSEQ multiplex PCR assay. TCRdb mirrors the immuneACCESS table, restricted to in-frame sequences. Some clones are absent from its copies; in checked studies, under half trace to an unresolved V gene, and the reason for the others is unknown. Present in this sample are around 19,000 clones, 70% to 90% of which were seen just once. The leading ten clones occupy around 8.7% of the sample. Sequences were derived from CD8+ T cells from peripheral blood mononuclear cells, sampled after pregnancy. The receptors shown here come from a female donor with multiple sclerosis, enrolled in a pregnancy study.

This chain connects TRBV6-4 to TRBJ2-1; 8 bases are shared with TRBD2. CDR3 length equals 15 residues. Germline V gene sequence: CDR1 MRHNA, CDR2 SNTAGT. The ends lost 0 bases at V and 8 bases at J; junction bases unmatched: 6. The CDR3 DNA follows: TGTGCCAGCAGTGACTCGAGCGGGAGTAACGATGAGCAGTTCTTC. It specifies CASSDSSGSNDEQFF.

The chain recombines TRBV5-1 with TRBJ2-1; tentative D call: TRBD2 (6 bases). CDR3 length: 16 amino acids. The V end lost 0 bases, the J end lost 4 bases, and 14 bases lay between the germline ends. Looked up from germline, CDR1 is SGHRS and CDR2 is YFSETQ. CDR3 DNA: TGCGCCAGCAGCTTGGGGTGGGCGGGGAATTACAATGAGCAGTTCTTC. The encoded protein is CASSLGWAGNYNEQFF. Looking up the rest from reference TRBV5-1 and TRBJ2-1 gives the full variable domain: KAGVTQTPRYLIKTRGQQVTLSCSPISGHRSVSWYQQTPGQGLQFLFEYFSETQRNKGNFPGRFSGRQFSNSRSEMNVSTLELGDSALYLCASSLGWAGNYNEQFFGPGTRLTVL.

The V and J genes are TRBV23-1 and TRBJ1-5; D is ambiguous. TRBV23-1 is an ORF, with its function uncertain. The length of the CDR3 is 15 residues. With 0 bases removed from V and 3 bases from J, the gap between germline ends came to 9 bases. For the CDR3, the DNA is TGCGCCAGCAGTCAATCGGGCCAGCCCAATCAGCCCCAGCATTTT. Amino acid sequence: CASSQSGQPNQPQHF.

The rearrangement uses TRBV5-1 and TRBJ2-1; D is ambiguous. Germline V CDR1 and CDR2: SGHRS, YFSETQ. The CDR3 consists of 14 residues. V was trimmed by 0 bases and J by 8 bases, leaving 12 bases between them. CDR3 protein: CASSLDGASDEQFF. DNA for the CDR3: TGCGCCAGCAGCTTGGACGGAGCCTCGGATGAGCAGTTCTTC.

The chain recombines TRBV13 with TRBJ1-1; TRBD1 aligns across 7 bases. The CDR3 sequence is 12 residues long. Germline CDR1 is PRHDT and CDR2 is FYEKMQ (reference sequence). V gave up 3 bases and J gave up 7 bases; unmatched junction bases: 2. The CDR3 bases are TGTGCCAGCAGCTTTGGGACAGTTGAAGCTTTCTTT. This gives the protein CASSFGTVEAFF.

This clone was counted a single time. The chain combines TRBV9 with TRBJ1-3; 9 bases align to TRBD1. CDR1 is SGDLS, CDR2 YYNGEE, per germline. The junction had 4 bases not matched to a gene; V was cut back by 0 bases and J by 0 bases. The CDR3 has 17 amino acids. This CDR3 is CASSVGGQGTSGNTIYF. The CDR3 bases are TGTGCCAGCAGCGTAGGGGGACAGGGAACCTCTGGAAACACCATATATTTT.

The rearrangement links TRBV5-8 to TRBJ2-1, with D maybe TRBD2 (5 bases). Trimming pared 3 bases from V and 4 bases from J, leaving 23 bases between. This CDR3 comprises 18 residues. The germline CDR1 and CDR2 sequences are SGHTS and YDEGEE. CDR3 sequence: CASSSPPTRAAIYNEQFF. Written as DNA, the CDR3 is TGTGCCAGCAGCTCCCCGCCTACGAGGGCTGCAATATACAATGAGCAGTTCTTC.

This sequence joins TRBV6-1 and TRBJ2-1, with D uncertain. V was clipped by 2 bases and J by 15 bases, with 8 bases between them. Looked up from germline, CDR1 is MNHNS and CDR2 is SASEGT. The CDR3 length is 10 residues. The CDR3 region has the DNA TGTGCCAGCAGTGAACTAGTGGGGTTCTTC. Its translation: CASSELVGFF.

The V call is TRBV30, the J call TRBJ1-4; maybe TRBD1 (6 bases). The CDR3 runs to 14 residues. With 2 bases removed from V and 2 bases from J, the gap between germline ends came to 9 bases. The germline CDR1 and CDR2 sequences are GTSNPN and SVGIG (reference sequence). The DNA for the CDR3 is TGTGCCTGGAGTCTGGACAGTACTAATGAAAAACTGTTTTTT. Translating it yields CAWSLDSTNEKLFF.

This chain joins TRBV10-3 and TRBJ1-2, with 7 bases matching TRBD1. This CDR3 is 13 amino acids long. Germline V lookup: CDR1 ENHRY, CDR2 SYGVKD. J was trimmed by 2 bases and V by 5 bases; bases with no gene match: 2. Here the CDR3 DNA reads TGTGCCATCAGTTCGGACAGGAACTATGGCTACACCTTC. Amino acid sequence: CAISSDRNYGYTF.

The chain recombines TRBV29-1 with TRBJ2-4, with a weak D call TRBD2 (5 bases). V was pared by 0 bases and J by 7 bases, with 16 bases between. This CDR3 is 15 amino acids long. Germline V gives CDR1 SQVTM, CDR2 ANQGSEA. CDR3 protein: CSVEELDGPWNIQYF. The CDR3 DNA reads TGCAGCGTTGAAGAACTAGACGGTCCTTGGAACATTCAGTACTTC.

This chain connects TRBV6-5 to TRBJ2-3; no reliable D call. The CDR3 is 16 residues long. With 2 bases removed from V and 2 bases from J, the gap between germline ends came to 14 bases. The germline V gene encodes CDR1 MNHEY and CDR2 SVGAGI. Written as DNA, the CDR3 is TGTGCCAGCAGTTACAAGAGAAACCCCCCCACAGATACGCAGTATTTT. Translation: CASSYKRNPPTDTQYF.

V and J are TRBV19 and TRBJ2-2; 13 positions match TRBD2. V was clipped by 0 bases and J by 4 bases; unmatched bases: 17. Germline V gene sequence: CDR1 LNHDA, CDR2 SQIVND (reference sequence). This CDR3 has 22 residues. DNA for the CDR3: TGTGCCAGTAGTATAGATGGTTCTCTCTGGACTAGCGGGAGAGGCGTCACCGGGGAGCTGTTTTTT. It encodes CASSIDGSLWTSGRGVTGELFF.

CDR3 DNA sequence: TGTGCCAGCAGCTTAGAAACAGGGGGCCCTGAAGCTTTCTTT. It translates to CASSLETGGPEAFF. V gene TRBV5-6 combines with J gene TRBJ1-1; 9 bases map to TRBD1. Trimming took 2 bases from V and 6 from J; bases not matched to a gene: 5. The germline CDR1 and CDR2 sequences are SGHDT and YYEEEE. This CDR3 has 14 amino acids.

The chain uses TRBV6-5 and TRBJ2-2; the D is unclear. CDR1 and CDR2 from the germline V gene are MNHEY and SVGAGI. The CDR3 sequence is 14 residues long. V shed 2 bases and J shed 6 bases, with 10 bases lying between them. The CDR3 loop is CASSYGSGPGELFF. The CDR3 bases are TGTGCCAGCAGTTACGGTTCGGGTCCCGGGGAGCTGTTTTTT.

This clone is labeled medium-sized. The CDR3 DNA is TGTGCCAGTAGTATAGGAGAGGGCCATGTCAATGAGCAGTTCTTC. Protein product: CASSIGEGHVNEQFF. The rearrangement uses TRBV19 and TRBJ2-1, with a possible D match to TRBD2 (5 bases). Trimming took off 1 base at V and 6 bases at J, with 13 bases between the two ends. CDR1 and CDR2 (germline): LNHDA, SQIVND (reference sequence). The CDR3 is 15 amino acids.

The chain combines TRBV19 with TRBJ1-4; no clear D. V gave up 3 bases and J gave up 4 bases, with 9 bases separating them. CDR1 and CDR2 from the germline V gene are LNHDA and SQIVND (reference sequence). The CDR3 has 14 residues. As DNA, the CDR3 is TGTGCCAGTAGTATTCGGACTGGTAATGAAAAACTGTTTTTT. As protein: CASSIRTGNEKLFF.

The sample holds a few counts of this clone. This chain joins TRBV6-4 and TRBJ2-1; 9 nucleotides align to TRBD2. CDR1 MRHNA and CDR2 SNTAGT come from the germline V gene. J was trimmed by 3 bases and V by 8 bases; bases with no gene match: 8. This CDR3 spans 15 amino acids. The CDR3 is CASSVRAGGYNEQFF. As DNA, the CDR3 is TGTGCCAGCTCAGTCCGAGCGGGAGGCTACAATGAGCAGTTCTTC.

The chain carries TRBV7-2 and TRBJ2-7, with 7 bases aligning to TRBD1. Trimming at V came to 4 bases and at J to 2 bases, leaving 8 bases not matched to a gene. Germline loops: CDR1 SGHTA, CDR2 FQGNSA. The CDR3 loop spans 15 amino acids. The CDR3 reads CASSSLLGTAYEQYF. For the CDR3, the DNA is TGTGCCAGCAGCTCCCTCCTCGGGACAGCCTACGAGCAGTACTTC.

The chain carries TRBV9 and TRBJ1-1; D remains ambiguous. The CDR3 contains 15 residues. Germline CDR1 is SGDLS and CDR2 is YYNGEE. The germline V and J ends were trimmed by 3 bases and 0 bases, with 12 bases remaining between them. The CDR3 nucleotides are TGTGCCAGCAGCGACGGGAAAGCATTGAACACTGAAGCTTTCTTT. Amino acid sequence: CASSDGKALNTEAFF.